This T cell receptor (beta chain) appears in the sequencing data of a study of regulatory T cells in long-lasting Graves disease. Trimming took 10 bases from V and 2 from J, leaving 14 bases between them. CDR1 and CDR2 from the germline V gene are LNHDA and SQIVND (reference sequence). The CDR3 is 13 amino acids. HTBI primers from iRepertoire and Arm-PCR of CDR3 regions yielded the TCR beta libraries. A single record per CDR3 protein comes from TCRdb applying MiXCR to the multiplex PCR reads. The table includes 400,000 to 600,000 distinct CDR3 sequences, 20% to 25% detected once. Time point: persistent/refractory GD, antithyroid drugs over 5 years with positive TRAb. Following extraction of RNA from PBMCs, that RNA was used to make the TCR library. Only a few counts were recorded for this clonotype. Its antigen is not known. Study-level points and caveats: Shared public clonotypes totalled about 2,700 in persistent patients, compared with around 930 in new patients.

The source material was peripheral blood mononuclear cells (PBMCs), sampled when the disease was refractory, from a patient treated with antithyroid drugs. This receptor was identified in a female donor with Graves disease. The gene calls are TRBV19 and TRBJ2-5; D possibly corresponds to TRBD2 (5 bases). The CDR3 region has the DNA TGTGCCACCTCCGCGGGCAGACAAGAGACCCAGTACTTC. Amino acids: CATSAGRQETQYF.